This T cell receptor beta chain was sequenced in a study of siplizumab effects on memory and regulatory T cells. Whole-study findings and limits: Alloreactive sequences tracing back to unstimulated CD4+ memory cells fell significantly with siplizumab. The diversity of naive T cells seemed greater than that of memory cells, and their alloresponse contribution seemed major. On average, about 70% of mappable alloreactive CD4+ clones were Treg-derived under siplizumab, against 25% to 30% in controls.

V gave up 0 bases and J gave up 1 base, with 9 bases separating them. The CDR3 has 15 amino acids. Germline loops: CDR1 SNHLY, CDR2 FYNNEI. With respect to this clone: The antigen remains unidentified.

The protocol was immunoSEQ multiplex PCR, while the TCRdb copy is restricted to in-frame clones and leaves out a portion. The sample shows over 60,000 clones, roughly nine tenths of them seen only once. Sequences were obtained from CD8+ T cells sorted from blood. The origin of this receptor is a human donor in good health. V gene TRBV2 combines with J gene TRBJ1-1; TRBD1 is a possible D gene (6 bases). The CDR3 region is CASSEATGRNTEAFF. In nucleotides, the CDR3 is TGTGCCAGCAGTGAAGCAACAGGGAGGAACACTGAAGCTTTCTTT.